This T cell receptor (beta chain) was sequenced in a study of T cells in Graves' hyperthyroidism and ophthalmopathy. RNA transcripts gave rise to amplified TCR beta CDR3 regions. In the first-round RT-PCR of the TCR CDR3, the HTBI primer set was used. MiXCR, run by TCRdb on the multiplex PCR reads, gives a single entry per CDR3 protein. The data contain around 700,000 distinct CDR3 sequences, roughly a sixth of them singletons. CDR1 and CDR2 from the germline V gene are SGHVS and FNYEAQ. The CDR3 spans 14 residues. Trimming took 5 bases from V and 8 from J, leaving 16 bases between them. The patients, who ranged from 18 to 65 in age, presented with newly diagnosed hyperthyroidism lasting under 2 months. The authors took PBMCs from 8.5 to 10 ml fresh peripheral blood.

This chain uses TRBV7-6 with TRBJ2-1, with D hard to call. The sequenced material came from blood. The receptor was derived from a woman aged 45 to 65 with Graves' hyperthyroidism that later progressed to Graves' ophthalmopathy. CDR3 sequence (DNA): TGTGCCAGCAGCCCGCTTCCCTCCACCGATGAGCAGTTCTTC. Its protein is CASSPLPSTDEQFF.